This note documents a single T cell receptor beta chain sequence. The antigen is undetermined. A much bigger clone sits one base away, suggesting this may be a read error. This CDR3 contains 13 residues. Germline values: CDR1 DFQATT, CDR2 SNEGSKA (reference sequence). These data originate in a study of early T cells in non-severe SARS-CoV-2 infection. Findings of the study overall: Matching against VDJdb likely underestimated virus-specific expansions, favoring anti-spike CD8.

TCRdb reprocessed the 5' RACE reads via MiXCR and lists one record per CDR3 protein. Found here are about 44,000 distinct CDR3 sequences, roughly 6% of them singletons; the top ten hold roughly 12%. The receptor's source is an adult who was a healthcare worker with PCR-confirmed SARS-CoV-2 infection or an uninfected control (not recorded which). The sequenced material came from whole blood. This chain joins TRBV20-1 and TRBJ1-5, with no clear D. As DNA, the CDR3 is TGCAGTGCACCCGAGAGAGGCAATCAGCCCAAGCATTTT. This codes for CSAPERGNQPKHF.